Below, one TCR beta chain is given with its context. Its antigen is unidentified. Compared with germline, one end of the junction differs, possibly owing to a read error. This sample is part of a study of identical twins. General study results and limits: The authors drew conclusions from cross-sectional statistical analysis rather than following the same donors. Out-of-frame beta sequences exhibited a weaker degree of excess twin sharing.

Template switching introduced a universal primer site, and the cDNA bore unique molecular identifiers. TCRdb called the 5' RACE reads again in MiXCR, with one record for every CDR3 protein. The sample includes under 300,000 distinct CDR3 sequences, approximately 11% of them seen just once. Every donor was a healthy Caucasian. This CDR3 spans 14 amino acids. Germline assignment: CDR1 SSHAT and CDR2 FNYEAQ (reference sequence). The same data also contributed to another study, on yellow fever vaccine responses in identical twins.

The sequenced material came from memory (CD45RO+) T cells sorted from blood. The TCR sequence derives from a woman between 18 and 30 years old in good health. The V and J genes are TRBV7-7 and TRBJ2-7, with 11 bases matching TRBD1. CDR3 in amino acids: CASSPDRGQSEQYF. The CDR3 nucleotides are TGTGCTAGCAGCCCGGACAGGGGGCAAAGCGAGCAGTACTTC.